What follows are 6 T cell receptor beta chains derived from one specimen sequenced in a study of OX40 agonist ivuxolimab in advanced cancers. The table came from immunoSEQ multiplex PCR; TCRdb's copy has only in-frame clones and leaves some out. The sample yields some 90,000 clones, about 90% seen once. Sequencing used CD4+ or CD8+ T cells sorted from blood, obtained in a trial of the OX40 agonist ivuxolimab. Source of these receptors: an adult with an advanced solid tumor such as melanoma, head and neck, liver or kidney cancer.

V is TRBV6-1 and J is TRBJ2-1; 7 bases line up with TRBD1. V dropped 6 bases and J dropped 1; count of bases not matched to a gene: 3. The germline gives CDR1 MNHNS, CDR2 SASEGT. This CDR3 is 14 amino acids long. The CDR3 reads CASRGQQSYNEQFF. The CDR3 nucleotides read TGTGCCAGCAGGGGACAGCAATCCTACAATGAGCAGTTCTTC.

This chain connects TRBV10-3 to TRBJ2-3, with TRBD2 matching 12 bases. The germline V gene encodes CDR1 ENHRY and CDR2 SYGVKD. The CDR3 covers 13 residues. The V and J ends lost 11 bases and 4 bases, in that order; junction bases with no gene match: 4. The CDR3 DNA is TGTGCCTCTACTAGCGGGAGGTCAGATACGCAGTATTTT. This gives the protein CASTSGRSDTQYF.

As DNA, the CDR3 is TGTGCCAGTAGTATAGGGTCTAGCGGGATGCGCAATGAGCAGTTCTTC. This encodes CASSIGSSGMRNEQFF. The chain carries TRBV19 and TRBJ2-1, with 9 bases lining up with TRBD2. Germline V gene sequence: CDR1 LNHDA, CDR2 SQIVND (reference sequence). V trimming: 1 base; J trimming: 6 bases; junction bases outside the gene matches: 7. The CDR3 totals 16 residues.

V gene TRBV6-4 combines with J gene TRBJ1-5; D not resolved. The V gene's germline CDR1 is MRHNA and CDR2 SNTAGT. CDR3 length: 13 residues. V was clipped by 8 bases and J by 6 bases, with 14 bases between them. CDR3 region: CASSNEGGQPQHF. The DNA for the CDR3 is TGTGCCAGCTCAAATGAAGGAGGTCAGCCCCAGCATTTT.

The CDR3 coding sequence is TGTGCCAGTAGTATGACCAGCGGGCACCAAGAGACCCAGTACTTC. This translates into CASSMTSGHQETQYF. The V gene is TRBV19, the J gene TRBJ2-5; D might be TRBD2 (6 bases). This CDR3 comprises 15 residues. V shed 3 bases and J shed 0 bases, with 11 bases lying between them. The germline V gene encodes CDR1 LNHDA and CDR2 SQIVND (reference sequence).

The chain joins TRBV10-2 to TRBJ2-5; a weak D match, TRBD1 (5 bases). The CDR3 is made up of 13 amino acids. Deletions cut 3 bases from V and 2 bases from J, with 7 bases between. Germline CDR1 WSHSY, CDR2 SAAADI. The CDR3 protein is CASSEQEQETQYF. CDR3 sequence (DNA): TGCGCCAGCAGTGAACAGGAGCAAGAGACCCAGTACTTC.